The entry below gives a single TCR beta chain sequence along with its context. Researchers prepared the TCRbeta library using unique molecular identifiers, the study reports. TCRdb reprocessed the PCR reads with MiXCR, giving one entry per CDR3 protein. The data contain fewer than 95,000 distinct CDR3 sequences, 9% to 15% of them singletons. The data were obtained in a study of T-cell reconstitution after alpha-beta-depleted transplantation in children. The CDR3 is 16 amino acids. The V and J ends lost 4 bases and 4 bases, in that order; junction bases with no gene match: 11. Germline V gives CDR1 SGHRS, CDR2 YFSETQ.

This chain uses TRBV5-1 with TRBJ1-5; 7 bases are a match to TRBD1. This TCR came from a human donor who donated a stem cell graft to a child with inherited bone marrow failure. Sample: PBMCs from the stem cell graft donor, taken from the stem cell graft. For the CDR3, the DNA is TGCGCCAGCAGCGTCCGGGACAGAGCTTTAAATCAGCCCCAGCATTTT. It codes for CASSVRDRALNQPQHF.